These T cell receptor beta chains were read from a single sample in a study of response to subunit inactivated influenza vaccine. TCRdb itself ran the RT-PCR reads through MiXCR, one entry per CDR3 protein. The sample lists approximately 520,000 distinct CDR3 sequences, about 25% seen once, with around 1.8% in the top ten. The material was CD4+ T cells sorted from PBMCs, obtained more than 4 days after vaccination. Source of these receptors: a man in his fifties who received an inactivated influenza vaccine. Each CDR3 is given with its conserved first and last residue. Each record gives: V gene, D gene, clone size, J gene, CDR3 protein, CDR3 DNA. D genes are given only for firm matches. Part of the rows lack a size; the others show once, few, many or a class for expanded clones.

>TRBV6-1|.|.|TRBJ2-7
CASTLSQGYSYEQYF
TGTGCCAGCACATTATCGCAGGGGTACTCCTACGAGCAGTACTTC
>TRBV7-2|.|few|TRBJ1-5
CASSLAGYRNQPQHF
TGTGCCAGCAGCTTAGCAGGGTATCGCAATCAGCCCCAGCATTTT
>TRBV20-1|.|few|TRBJ2-5
CSARRGAFQETQYF
TGCAGTGCTAGAAGGGGGGCTTTTCAAGAGACCCAGTACTTC
>TRBV5-1|TRBD2|.|TRBJ2-3
CASSSGTSLPDTQYF
TGCGCCAGCAGCTCCGGGACTAGCCTCCCAGATACGCAGTATTTT
>TRBV28|TRBD2|.|TRBJ2-7
CASSRRLAGVYEQYF
TGTGCCAGCAGTCGCAGACTAGCGGGGGTATACGAGCAGTACTTC
>TRBV3-1|.|few|TRBJ2-5
CASSQEIAIETQYF
TGTGCCAGCAGCCAAGAGATAGCGATAGAGACCCAGTACTTC
>TRBV29-1|.|.|TRBJ2-1
CSVGWSYNEQFF
TGCAGCGTTGGGTGGAGCTACAATGAGCAGTTCTTC
>TRBV20-1|.|few|TRBJ1-2
CSASDMIYGYTF
TGCAGTGCCAGTGACATGATCTATGGCTACACCTTC
>TRBV4-1|TRBD2|few|TRBJ2-7
CASSQAFPFGGSSYEQYF
TGCGCCAGCAGCCAAGCTTTCCCCTTCGGCGGGAGCTCCTACGAGCAGTACTTC
>TRBV11-2|TRBD2|once|TRBJ2-7
CASRLPWREGHEQYF
TGTGCCAGCAGACTTCCCTGGCGGGAGGGCCACGAGCAGTACTTC